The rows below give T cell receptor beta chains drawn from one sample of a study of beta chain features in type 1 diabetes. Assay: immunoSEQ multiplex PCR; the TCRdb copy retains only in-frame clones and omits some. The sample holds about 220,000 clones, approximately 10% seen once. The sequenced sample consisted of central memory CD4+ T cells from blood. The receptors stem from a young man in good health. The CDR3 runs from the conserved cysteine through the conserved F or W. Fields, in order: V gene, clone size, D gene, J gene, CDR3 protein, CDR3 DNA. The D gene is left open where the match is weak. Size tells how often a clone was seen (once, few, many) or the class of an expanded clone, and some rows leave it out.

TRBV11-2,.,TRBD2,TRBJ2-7,CASSLVGASGRNEQYF,TGTGCCAGCAGCTTAGTTGGAGCTAGCGGGAGGAACGAGCAGTACTTC
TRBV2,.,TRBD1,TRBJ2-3,CASTPTPGQGGTDTQYF,TGTGCCAGCACCCCCACGCCGGGACAGGGGGGCACAGATACGCAGTATTTT
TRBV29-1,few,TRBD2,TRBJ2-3,CSVQLAEGGPPNTQYF,TGCAGCGTCCAACTAGCGGAGGGAGGTCCCCCTAATACGCAGTATTTT
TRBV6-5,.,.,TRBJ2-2,CASTNSGTGELFF,TGTGCCAGCACAAATAGCGGCACCGGGGAGCTGTTTTTT
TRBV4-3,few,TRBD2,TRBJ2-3,CASSQDSLAGLGDTQYF,TGCGCCAGCAGCCAAGACTCTTTAGCGGGTTTGGGGGATACGCAGTATTTT
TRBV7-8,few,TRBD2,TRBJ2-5,CASSPRTRTEEETQYF,TGTGCCAGCAGCCCAAGGACTAGGACGGAAGAAGAGACCCAGTACTTC
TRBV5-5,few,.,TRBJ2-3,CASSLARGVSPDTQYF,TGTGCCAGCAGCTTAGCGCGAGGGGTGAGCCCAGATACGCAGTATTTT
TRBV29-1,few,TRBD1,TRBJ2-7,CSGGLDRGLSEQYF,TGCAGCGGCGGACTGGACAGGGGGCTCTCCGAGCAGTACTTC
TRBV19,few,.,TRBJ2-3,CASSITSSTDTQYF,TGTGCCAGTAGTATAACGTCTAGCACAGATACGCAGTATTTT
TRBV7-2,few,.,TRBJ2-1,CASSFTGRAYNEQFF,TGTGCCAGCAGCTTTACAGGACGGGCCTACAATGAGCAGTTCTTC
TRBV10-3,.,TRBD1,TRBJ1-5,CAIRDREDSNQPQHF,TGTGCCATCAGGGACAGGGAGGATAGCAATCAGCCCCAGCATTTT
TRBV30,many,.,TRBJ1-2,CAWSSGLYGYTF,TGTGCCTGGAGTTCGGGTCTCTATGGCTACACCTTC
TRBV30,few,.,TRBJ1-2,CAWSATLVFNYGYTF,TGTGCCTGGAGTGCCACTTTGGTTTTCAACTATGGCTACACCTTC
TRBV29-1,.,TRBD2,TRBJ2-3,CSFPDWGGTDTQYF,TGCAGCTTCCCGGACTGGGGGGGGACAGATACGCAGTATTTT
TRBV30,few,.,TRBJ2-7,CAWSVNLATNEQYF,TGTGCCTGGAGTGTAAACCTAGCAACGAACGAGCAGTACTTC
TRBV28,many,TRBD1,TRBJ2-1,CASSFHRGREAGAISYNEQFF,TGTGCCAGCAGTTTCCACAGGGGGCGCGAGGCGGGAGCCATCTCCTACAATGAGCAGTTCTTC
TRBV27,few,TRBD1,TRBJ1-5,CASSPTRTGAAPQHF,TGTGCCAGCAGTCCGACCCGGACAGGCGCGGCGCCCCAGCATTTT
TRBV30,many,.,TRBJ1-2,CAGEGRGTGYTF,TGTGCCGGAGAGGGGAGGGGGACTGGCTACACCTTC
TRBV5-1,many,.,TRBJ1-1,CASSYGTTEAFF,TGCGCCAGCAGCTACGGAACAACTGAAGCTTTCTTT
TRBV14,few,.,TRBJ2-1,CASSSMGNEQFF,TGTGCCAGCAGTTCCATGGGCAATGAGCAGTTCTTC
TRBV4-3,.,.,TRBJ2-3,CASSQGSQPGREEDTQYF,TGCGCCAGCAGCCAAGGTTCCCAACCGGGGCGGGAAGAAGATACGCAGTATTTT
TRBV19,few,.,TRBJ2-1,CASAGPEQFF,TGTGCCAGTGCTGGGCCTGAGCAGTTCTTC
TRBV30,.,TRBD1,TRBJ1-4,CAWSGHRGGSEKLFF,TGTGCCTGGAGTGGCCACAGGGGCGGAAGTGAAAAACTGTTTTTT
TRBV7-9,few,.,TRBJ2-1,CASSPMAAMNEQFF,TGTGCCAGCAGCCCCATGGCAGCGATGAATGAGCAGTTCTTC
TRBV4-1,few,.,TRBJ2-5,CASSYSGLETQYF,TGCGCCAGCAGCTACTCCGGGCTAGAGACCCAGTACTTC
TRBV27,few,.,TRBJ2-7,CASSLNGARGIYF,TGTGCCAGCAGTTTAAACGGGGCTAGGGGTATATACTTC
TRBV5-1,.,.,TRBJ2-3,CASSLEGAGQYF,TGCGCCAGCAGCTTGGAGGGCGCGGGACAGTATTTT
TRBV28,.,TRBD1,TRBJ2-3,CASSRDRVRTDTQYF,TGTGCCAGCAGTCGAGACAGGGTTCGCACAGATACGCAGTATTTT
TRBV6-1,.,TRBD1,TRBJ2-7,CASMGTGTYEQYF,TGTGCCAGCATGGGGACAGGAACCTACGAGCAGTACTTC
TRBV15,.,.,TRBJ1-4,CATSRIVTNEKLFF,TGTGCCACCAGCAGAATCGTCACTAATGAAAAACTGTTTTTT
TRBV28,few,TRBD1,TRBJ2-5,CASSHDRGRETQYF,TGTGCCAGCAGCCACGACAGGGGGCGAGAGACCCAGTACTTC
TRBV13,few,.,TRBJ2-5,CASSLGGGYKETQYF,TGTGCCAGCAGCTTGGGGGGCGGATACAAAGAGACCCAGTACTTC
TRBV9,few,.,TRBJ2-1,CASSPRDRSYNEQFF,TGTGCCAGCAGCCCCCGGGACCGCTCCTACAATGAGCAGTTCTTC
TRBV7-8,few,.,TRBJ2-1,CASSLGARSEQFF,TGTGCCAGCAGCTTAGGCGCTAGATCCGAGCAGTTCTTC
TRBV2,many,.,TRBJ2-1,CASSQDSAGYNEQFF,TGTGCCAGCAGTCAAGACTCCGCGGGGTACAATGAGCAGTTCTTC
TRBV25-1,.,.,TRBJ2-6,CASSSGANVLTF,TGTGCCAGCAGCTCTGGGGCCAACGTCCTGACTTTC